This T cell receptor beta chain was documented in a study of T cell repertoires in cytomegalovirus infection. This clonotype has just a few counts. The antigen remains undetermined. TCRdb redid the calling of the reads with MiXCR, one entry per CDR3 protein. The sample records roughly 730,000 distinct CDR3 sequences, roughly a third being singletons. V lost 8 bases and J 2 bases, leaving 16 bases between the germline ends. Germline CDR1 and CDR2: LGHNA and YSLEER. The CDR3 is 15 residues long. The specimen comprised cultured PBMCs, sampled from culture after CMV antigen stimulation. This chain uses TRBV4-3 with TRBJ2-1; D perhaps matches TRBD2 (6 bases). This sequence was found in a human donor in good health (CMV status not recorded). Some clones in this sample may be carry-over from other donors' samples. The CDR3 DNA follows: TGCGCCAGCGCCTCGAGGGCTAGCGCCTACAATGAGCAGTTCTTC. Its protein product is CASASRASAYNEQFF.